This TCR beta chain came from a study of blood T cell repertoires in COVID-19. The wider study: Both acute and convalescent COVID-19 samples were obtained from the United States, Italy and Spain. The analysed material was cDNA or gDNA that came from T cells, B-cell-depleted T cells, or PBMCs.

The germline V gene encodes CDR1 LGHNT and CDR2 FRNRAP. There are 17 residues in the CDR3. V was pared by 6 bases and J by 3 bases, with 8 bases of the junction left unmatched. Per the study methods: Reference gene primer amplification gave nucleated cell count estimates. Repertoires were generated with immunoSEQ multiplex PCR, while TCRdb's copy carries only in-frame clones and drops some. D and trimming come from the DNA, and the V and J calls and clone size come from that table. The sample includes some 15,000 clones, 70% to 90% of them seen just once. The chain recombines TRBV12-5 with TRBJ2-2; 12 nucleotides align to TRBD2. Sequencing used peripheral blood. This clonotype was obtained from a human donor in a cohort sampled during active COVID-19. Written as DNA, the CDR3 is TGTGCTAGTGGCCCGTCGGGACTAGCGGGCGACACCGGGGAGCTGTTTTTT. It specifies CASGPSGLAGDTGELFF.